This T cell receptor beta chain was documented in a study of identical twins. Findings and limits, study-wide: Out-of-frame alpha sequences shared between twins exhibited an excess of low generation probability.

A universal primer site was created by template switching, with the cDNA bearing unique molecular identifiers. Via MiXCR, TCRdb re-called the 5' RACE reads, giving one row per CDR3 protein. The table includes approximately 690,000 distinct CDR3 sequences, roughly 6% detected once. Germline V CDR1 and CDR2: LGHNA, YSLEER. V was cut by 2 bases and J by 8 bases, with 8 bases left in between. The CDR3 is 12 residues long. This clonotype was observed a handful of times. Its antigen is not identified. Sequencing was done on a sample of naive T cells sorted from blood. V gene TRBV4-3 combines with J gene TRBJ2-3; a possible D gene is TRBD2 (6 bases). The clonotype comes from a man in his late teens or twenties in good health. Here the CDR3 reads CASSQPAGTQYF. The CDR3 DNA reads as TGCGCCAGCAGCCAACCAGCGGGTACGCAGTATTTT.